The 10 T cell receptor beta chains below all came from one sample that was sequenced in a study of T cell changes during pregnancy in multiple sclerosis. The protocol was immunoSEQ multiplex PCR, while the TCRdb copy is restricted to in-frame clones and leaves out a portion. The top ten hold about 2% of the sample, which has about 93,000 clones, 85% to 95% seen once. The material was peripheral blood, obtained after pregnancy. The receptors shown here come from a female donor with multiple sclerosis, enrolled in a pregnancy study.

Turning to this clone: One end of the junction is discordant with germline, which a read error may explain. The rearrangement joins TRBV14 to TRBJ2-7; 7 positions agree with TRBD1. CDR3 length: 12 amino acids. Germline lookup yields CDR1 SGHDN and CDR2 FVKESK. CDR3 protein: CASSQEEGGRTF. The DNA for the CDR3 is TGTGCCAGCAGCCAAGAGGAAGGGGGCCGTACGTTC. Full variable domain (outside the CDR3, taken from reference TRBV14 and TRBJ2-7): EAGVTQFPSHSVIEKGQTVTLRCDPISGHDNLYWYRRVMGKEIKFLLHFVKESKQDESGMPNNRFLAERTGGTYSTLKVQPAELEDSGVYFCASSQEEGGRTFGPGTRLTVT.

This clone was seen once. CDR3 protein: CASNPGDIYGYTF. The CDR3 coding sequence is TGTGCCAGCAACCCCGGGGATATCTATGGCTACACCTTC. The rearrangement uses TRBV6-6 and TRBJ1-2, with D unresolved. V lost 7 bases and J 4 bases, leaving 13 bases between the germline ends. In germline, CDR1 is MNHNY, CDR2 SVGAGI (reference sequence). This CDR3 contains 13 residues.

The rearrangement joins TRBV4-2 to TRBJ1-4; the D gene is possibly TRBD1 (5 bases). There are 19 residues in the CDR3. V lost 0 bases and J 7 bases, leaving 24 bases between the germline ends. Germline CDR1 and CDR2: LGHNA and YNFKEQ. In DNA, the CDR3 is TGTGCCAGCAGCCAAGAAACCAGTGGGGGGTCCAGCGGGACTGAAAAACTGTTTTTT. It codes for CASSQETSGGSSGTEKLFF.

This chain connects TRBV4-2 to TRBJ1-2; 12 positions agree with TRBD1. V lost 0 bases, J lost 7 bases, and 15 bases stayed unmatched. CDR1 is LGHNA and CDR2 is YNFKEQ in the germline V gene. The CDR3 is 19 residues long. The CDR3 DNA reads as TGTGCCAGCAGCCAAGATCTATGGGACAGGGGGCTTTCTCGTGGTGGCTACACCTTC. Its translation is CASSQDLWDRGLSRGGYTF.

The V and J genes are TRBV5-4 and TRBJ2-7, with 8 bases aligning to TRBD2. Germline CDR1 reads SGHNT; CDR2 reads YYREEE (reference sequence). J gave up 6 bases and V 0 bases, and 11 bases lay outside the gene matches. The CDR3 runs 16 residues. For the CDR3, the DNA is TGTGCCAGCAGCTTGGGGGCCCCTCTCCGGGGGGGCGAGCAGTACTTC. This translates into CASSLGAPLRGGEQYF.

The V and J genes are TRBV4-2 and TRBJ1-4; the D is unclear. Germline values: CDR1 LGHNA, CDR2 YNFKEQ. Trimming cost V 4 bases and J 8 bases, with 14 bases left between them. The CDR3 extends over 14 amino acids. The CDR3 sequence: CASSLYLNSEKLFF. CDR3 nucleotide sequence: TGTGCCAGCAGCCTCTACTTGAACAGCGAAAAACTGTTTTTT.

The J gene is TRBJ2-7, the V gene TRBV30, with D maybe TRBD1 (6 bases). Germline V gives CDR1 GTSNPN, CDR2 SVGIG (reference sequence). V lost 8 bases to trimming and J lost 3 bases, with 17 bases between them. The CDR3 extends over 13 amino acids. CDR3 residues: CARRDTEVYEQYF. The CDR3 DNA follows: TGTGCCAGACGGGACACGGAGGTCTACGAGCAGTACTTC.

The CDR3 DNA is TGTGCCAGCTCACCACCGGTGAGAGTAAAGGAGACCCAGTACTTC. This translates into CASSPPVRVKETQYF. This chain joins TRBV18 and TRBJ2-5; unclear D gene. V was trimmed by 0 bases and J by 5 bases, leaving 13 bases between them. The CDR3 has 15 amino acids. Germline V lookup: CDR1 KGHSH, CDR2 LQKENI.

The chain couples TRBV18 to TRBJ2-3; 10 bases are a match to TRBD2. Germline V gene data show CDR1 as KGHSH and CDR2 as LQKENI. The CDR3 loop spans 13 amino acids. J lost 10 bases, V lost 4 bases, and 5 bases had no gene match. The CDR3 nucleotides read TGTGCCAGCTCACTACTAGCGGGGTGGGCGCAGTATTTT. It translates to CASSLLAGWAQYF.

The gene calls are TRBV25-1 and TRBJ2-7; TRBD2 aligns across 10 bases. Trimming removed 1 base from V and 2 bases from J; junction bases left unmatched: 5. The CDR3 is 16 amino acids. CDR1 and CDR2 (germline): MGHDK, SYGVNS. CDR3 sequence: CASSEWSSGSTYEQYF. DNA for the CDR3: TGTGCCAGCAGTGAATGGTCTAGCGGGAGCACCTACGAGCAGTACTTC.